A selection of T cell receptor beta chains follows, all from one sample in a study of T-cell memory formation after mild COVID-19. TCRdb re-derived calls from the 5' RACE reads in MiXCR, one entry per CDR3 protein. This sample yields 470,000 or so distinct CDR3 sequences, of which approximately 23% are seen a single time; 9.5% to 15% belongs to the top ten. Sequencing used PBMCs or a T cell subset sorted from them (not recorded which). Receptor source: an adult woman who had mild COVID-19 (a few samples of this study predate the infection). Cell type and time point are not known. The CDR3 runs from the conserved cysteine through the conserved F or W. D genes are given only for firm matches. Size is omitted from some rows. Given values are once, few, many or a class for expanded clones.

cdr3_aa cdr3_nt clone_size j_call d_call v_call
CASSFFAGSDTQYF TGTGCCAGCAGTTTCTTTGCGGGCTCAGATACGCAGTATTTT NA TRBJ2-3 NA TRBV27
CATSSGPGTSAYEQYF TGTGCCACCAGCAGCGGTCCCGGGACTAGCGCTTACGAGCAGTACTTC NA TRBJ2-7 TRBD2 TRBV15
CASSLLAGEQETQYF TGCGCCAGCAGCTTACTAGCGGGGGAACAAGAGACCCAGTACTTC NA TRBJ2-5 TRBD2 TRBV5-1
CASRSSQGSEAFF TGTGCCAGCAGGTCAAGCCAGGGTTCTGAAGCTTTCTTT NA TRBJ1-1 NA TRBV12-3/TRBV12-4
CASSFRQGPYEQYF TGCGCCAGCAGCTTTCGACAGGGCCCCTACGAGCAGTACTTC many TRBJ2-7 TRBD1 TRBV5-1
CASSEQRGPGYF TGCGCCAGCAGTGAACAGCGGGGGCCGGGGTACTTC NA TRBJ2-4 TRBD2 TRBV10-2
CSAGHATEAFF TGCAGCGCGGGACATGCCACTGAAGCTTTCTTT few TRBJ1-1 NA TRBV29-1
CSARGDYQFF TGCAGTGCTAGGGGGGACTACCAGTTCTTC NA TRBJ2-1 TRBD2 TRBV20-1
CSASQGAGNNEQFF TGCAGTGCTAGCCAGGGGGCCGGGAACAATGAGCAGTTCTTC few TRBJ2-1 TRBD1 TRBV20-1
CASSQTSNEQFF TGCGCCAGCAGCCAGACCAGCAATGAGCAGTTCTTC few TRBJ2-1 NA TRBV4-1
CASSLAPGLGYQETQYF TGCGCCAGCAGCCTTGCCCCGGGACTAGGGTACCAAGAGACCCAGTACTTC few TRBJ2-5 TRBD2 TRBV4-1
CASSASRPMYNEQFF TGTGCCAGCTCAGCGAGCCGACCAATGTACAATGAGCAGTTCTTC few TRBJ2-1 NA TRBV18
CASSLGLGGADTQYF TGTGCCAGCAGCTTAGGGCTAGGAGGCGCAGATACGCAGTATTTT NA TRBJ2-3 NA TRBV7-2
CASSDYGNQPQHF TGTGCCAGCAGTGATTACGGGAATCAGCCCCAGCATTTT few TRBJ1-5 NA TRBV25-1
CAWIRTRHGTGGYYSGNTIYF TGTGCCTGGATTCGAACTAGACACGGGACAGGGGGCTATTACTCTGGAAACACCATATATTTT few TRBJ1-3 TRBD1 TRBV30
CASSGGSNEQFF TGCGCCAGCAGTGGGGGGAGCAATGAGCAGTTCTTC NA TRBJ2-1 NA TRBV5-1
CASSQTQPRTGTETYEQYF TGCGCCAGCAGCCAAACGCAACCTAGAACCGGGACTGAAACCTACGAGCAGTACTTC few TRBJ2-7 NA TRBV4-1
CASGLPGLIFSGNTIYF TGCGCCAGCGGTCTACCGGGACTGATCTTCTCTGGAAACACCATATATTTT NA TRBJ1-3 NA TRBV5-1
CASSQGRDIQYF TGTGCCAGCAGCCAGGGAAGGGACATTCAGTACTTC NA TRBJ2-4 NA TRBV3-1
CASSPELAGGPTGELFF TGTGCCAGCAGCCCAGAACTAGCGGGAGGGCCCACCGGGGAGCTGTTTTTT few TRBJ2-2 TRBD2 TRBV5-6
CASNRYLNYGYTF TGTGCCAGCAATCGGTACCTTAACTATGGCTACACCTTC few TRBJ1-2 NA TRBV2
CASSLWGGGAQSSYNEQFF TGTGCCAGCAGCTTATGGGGTGGGGGAGCGCAGAGCTCCTACAATGAGCAGTTCTTC NA TRBJ2-1 NA TRBV7-9
CASRRLAVKDTQYF TGTGCCAGCAGGAGACTAGCGGTAAAAGATACGCAGTATTTT few TRBJ2-3 TRBD2 TRBV6-5
CASSLARPEETQYF TGTGCCAGCAGCTTAGCGCGGCCAGAAGAGACCCAGTACTTC few TRBJ2-5 NA TRBV7-9
CASSLEGGRGYGYTF TGCGCCAGCAGCTTGGAAGGGGGTCGAGGCTATGGCTACACCTTC NA TRBJ1-2 NA TRBV5-1
CASSIEQGAAFF TGTGCCAGTAGTATAGAACAGGGGGCGGCTTTCTTT NA TRBJ1-1 TRBD1 TRBV19
CASTISGRQYF TGTGCCAGCACCATATCGGGTCGCCAGTACTTC NA TRBJ2-5 NA TRBV12-3/TRBV12-4
CASSQKGSDYGYTF TGTGCCAGCAGCCAAAAGGGTTCGGACTATGGCTACACCTTC few TRBJ1-2 NA TRBV3-1
CATSITRNTGELFF TGTGCCACCAGCATTACCAGAAACACCGGGGAGCTGTTTTTT NA TRBJ2-2 NA TRBV15
CASSQNRDRGVAFF TGTGCCAGCAGTCAGAACCGGGACAGGGGTGTAGCTTTCTTT NA TRBJ1-1 TRBD1 TRBV6-5
CASSERENQPQHF TGTGCCAGCAGTGAAAGGGAGAATCAGCCCCAGCATTTT NA TRBJ1-5 NA TRBV2
CASSPGMGREGEQYF TGTGCCAGCAGCCCAGGGATGGGCAGGGAAGGCGAGCAGTACTTC NA TRBJ2-7 NA TRBV9
CASSPGQGHHGYTF TGCGCCAGCAGCCCGGGACAGGGGCATCATGGCTACACCTTC NA TRBJ1-2 TRBD1 TRBV5-1
CASSSGEQFF TGTGCCAGCTCCTCCGGTGAGCAGTTCTTC many TRBJ2-1 NA TRBV12-3/TRBV12-4
CASSLRPGTGRAGELFF TGTGCCAGCAGTCTACGACCAGGGACAGGACGGGCCGGGGAGCTGTTTTTT NA TRBJ2-2 TRBD1 TRBV27